The clone carrying this T cell receptor (beta chain) has a count of ten or more. The antigen is undetermined. These data originate in a study of T cells in Graves' hyperthyroidism and ophthalmopathy. Study-wide points: The model foresaw ophthalmopathy a median roughly 6 months prior to onset.

Trimming removed 5 bases at V and 6 bases at J, with 14 bases between. Per the germline V gene, CDR1 is MDHEN and CDR2 is SYDVKM. The CDR3 contains 13 residues. The TCR beta CDR3 regions underwent amplification using RNA transcripts as the source. The HTBI primer set was used in a first-round RT-PCR of the TCR CDR3. MiXCR was run by TCRdb on the multiplex PCR reads, yielding one entry per CDR3 protein. The data contain about 640,000 distinct CDR3 sequences, about 14% of them singletons. Any patient presenting with uncontrolled infection, other autoimmune disease, pregnancy or lactation was left out. Specimen: blood. The source is a woman aged 45-59 years with Graves' ophthalmopathy. The J gene is TRBJ2-7, the V gene TRBV28; D ambiguous. The CDR3 DNA reads as TGTGCCAGCAGTAATACTCGGATTGTCGAGCAGTACTTC. The encoded protein is CASSNTRIVEQYF.